This T cell receptor (beta chain) comes out of a study of cytomegalovirus exposure and HLA in healthy donors. The V gene's germline CDR1 is LGHNA and CDR2 YSLEER. V lost 0 bases to trimming and J lost 4 bases; unmatched junction nucleotides: 4. CDR3 length: 15 residues. Study outcomes and limitations: Reports described diagnosis of cytomegalovirus status by the classifier as highly specific and sensitive.

A multiplex PCR was run with 60 Vbeta primers and 13 Jbeta primers. The protocol was immunoSEQ multiplex PCR, while the TCRdb copy is restricted to in-frame clones and leaves out a portion. The profile covers under 150,000 clones, with roughly 10% appearing a single time and 1.5% to 2% taken by the ten largest. This clone was detected a few times. Its target is not known. This chain links TRBV4-3 with TRBJ2-3; 7 nucleotides line up with TRBD2. The receptor's source is a male donor in good health and CMV-seronegative. Input material: PBMCs. CDR3 sequence reads: CASSQETSEADTQYF. In DNA, the CDR3 is TGCGCCAGCAGCCAAGAAACTAGCGAAGCAGATACGCAGTATTTT.